The 21 T cell receptor beta chains below were found in one sample sequenced in a study of T cell repertoires in cytomegalovirus infection (dated by TCRdb to about 2019). The treatment or condition label, read with the paper, signifies: in vitro stimulation with specific CMV peptide epitopes to enrich CMV-specific T cells. Their cognate antigens are unknown. Instrument used: Illumina HiSeq 1500. The public reads were reprocessed in TCRdb via fastp at Q25 and MiXCR, keeping in-frame beta chains. Each entry merges the rows of one CDR3 protein and shows their most common DNA and genes. This sample holds 700,000 to 950,000 distinct CDR3 sequences; 32% were observed only once. The top ten clonotypes cover 9.5% to 15% of the sample. Sequencing was performed on cultured CD8+ T cells from PBMCs, taken from culture after CMV antigen stimulation. Receptors originate from a human donor in good health (CMV status not recorded). Some clones in this sample may be carry-over from other donors' samples.

This rearrangement joins TRBV20-1 to TRBJ2-7, with D possibly being TRBD1 or TRBD2 (5 bases each). The germline gives CDR1 DFQATT, CDR2 SNEGSKA (reference sequence). Trimming left V 1 base short and J 3 bases short, with 10 bases between. The CDR3 consists of 13 residues. As DNA, the CDR3 is TGCAGTGCTAGAGGGCAGGGAGACTACGAGCAGTACTTC. It codes for CSARGQGDYEQYF.

The chain links TRBV29-1 to TRBJ1-1; possibly TRBD1 for D (5 bases). Looked up from germline, CDR1 is SQVTM and CDR2 is ANQGSEA. The CDR3 runs 13 residues. V was pared by 8 bases and J by 1 base, with 14 bases between. The CDR3 sequence is CSILDSGNTEAFF. CDR3 nucleotide sequence: TGCAGCATTTTAGACAGCGGGAACACTGAAGCTTTCTTT.

This clonotype appeared a few times. V and J are TRBV4-1 and TRBJ1-1, with D possibly being TRBD1 (5 bases). Trimming cost V 5 bases and J 0 bases, with 13 bases left between them. There are 15 residues in the CDR3. Germline CDR1 is MGHRA and CDR2 is YSYEKL. CDR3: CASSAHRPVNTEAFF. CDR3 DNA sequence: TGCGCCAGCAGCGCCCACAGGCCAGTGAACACTGAAGCTTTCTTT.

This clonotype was recorded a few times. This rearrangement joins TRBV6-1 to TRBJ2-3; 10 positions match TRBD2. The CDR3 totals 15 residues. Looked up from germline, CDR1 is MNHNS and CDR2 is SASEGT. V lost 4 bases and J lost 1; bases outside the gene matches: 2. The chain's CDR3 is CASSVAGGRTDTQYF. The CDR3 region has the DNA TGTGCCAGCAGTGTAGCGGGGGGCCGCACAGATACGCAGTATTTT.

This clonotype was recorded at least ten times. This chain joins TRBV4-2 and TRBJ1-2, with 9 nucleotides matching TRBD1. The CDR3 has 17 amino acids. CDR1 is LGHNA and CDR2 is YNFKEQ in the germline V gene. The J segment lost 0 bases and the V segment lost 1 base, leaving 6 bases of the junction unmatched. For the CDR3, the DNA is TGTGCCAGCAGCCAAGGAGATGGACAGGGGACTAACTATGGCTACACCTTC. Its protein is CASSQGDGQGTNYGYTF.

This clonotype was seen a handful of times. At one end, the junction sequence differs from germline, possibly due to a read error. This sequence joins TRBV7-7 and TRBJ2-2; D might be TRBD2 (6 bases). Germline V lookup: CDR1 SSHAT, CDR2 FNYEAQ (reference sequence). The CDR3 has 17 residues. The CDR3 here is CASSSGPGGLNTGELFF. The CDR3 nucleotides read TGTGCTAGCAGCTCGGGCCCCGGCGGACTAAACACCGGGGAGCTGTTTTTT.

This clonotype was seen a few times. The chain couples TRBV19 to TRBJ2-2; D is uncertain. This CDR3 spans 13 amino acids. Germline V gene data show CDR1 as LNHDA and CDR2 as SQIVND (reference sequence). V was pared by 3 bases and J by 6 bases, with 8 bases between. Here the CDR3 DNA reads TGTGCCAGTAGTATCTTGTTTCCCGGGGAGCTGTTTTTT. The encoded protein is CASSILFPGELFF. The whole variable domain, filled in from reference TRBV19 and TRBJ2-2, reads DGGITQSPKYLFRKEGQNVTLSCEQNLNHDAMYWYRQDPGQGLRLIYYSQIVNDFQKGDIAEGYSVSREKKESFPLTVTSAQKNPTAFYLCASSILFPGELFFGEGSRLTVL.

The gene calls are TRBV4-1 and TRBJ2-4; 7 bases align to TRBD1. CDR1 and CDR2 (germline): MGHRA, YSYEKL. V gave up 1 base and J gave up 6 bases; unmatched junction bases: 3. The CDR3 runs 14 residues. The CDR3 loop is CASSQAQGINIQYF. In nucleotides, the CDR3 is TGCGCCAGCAGCCAAGCACAGGGGATAAACATTCAGTACTTC.

In the case of this clonotype: An end of the junction does not agree with germline; a read error may underlie this. V and J are TRBV20-1 and TRBJ2-7; possibly TRBD1 for D (6 bases). The CDR3 loop spans 11 amino acids. The germline V gene has CDR1 DFQATT and CDR2 SNEGSKA (reference sequence). The CDR3 nucleotides read TGCAGGGCTAACAGGGACTACGAGCAGTACTTC. Its translation: CRANRDYEQYF.

The chain recombines TRBV7-9 with TRBJ1-2; D unresolved. V lost 5 bases and J 2 bases, leaving 15 bases between the germline ends. Per germline, CDR1 SEHNR and CDR2 FQNEAQ (reference sequence). The CDR3 has 15 residues. The CDR3 DNA reads TGTGCCAGCAGCCCCCTGTCAACGGGGAACTATGGCTACACCTTC. Its translation is CASSPLSTGNYGYTF.

The chain carries TRBV7-9 and TRBJ1-1, with 7 bases matching TRBD1. J lost 4 bases, V lost 5 bases, and 4 bases had no gene match. There are 13 residues in the CDR3. Germline V CDR1 and CDR2: SEHNR, FQNEAQ (reference sequence). CDR3 DNA sequence: TGTGCCAGCAGCCTCGACAGGGCCACTGAAGCTTTCTTT. Amino acids: CASSLDRATEAFF.

This clonotype occurred once. In this CDR3 the conserved last residue, phenylalanine or tryptophan, is missing, so a read error is likely. V gene TRBV6-6 combines with J gene TRBJ2-7; no reliable D call. CDR3 length equals 12 residues. Trimming pared 6 bases from V and 6 bases from J, leaving 12 bases between. Germline CDR1 reads MNHNY; CDR2 reads SVGAGI (reference sequence). The CDR3 here is CASSIGWAEQYI. The CDR3 DNA reads TGTGCCAGCAGCATTGGCTGGGCCGAGCAGTACATC.

This clonotype has a single count. Sequence at one end of the junction differs from germline and may be a read error. The chain combines TRBV6-2 or TRBV6-3 with TRBJ1-1; no definite D call. Germline V gene sequence: CDR1 MNHEY, CDR2 SVGEGT. CDR3 size: 14 residues. Here the CDR3 reads CACSLAGMNTEAFF. CDR3 DNA sequence: TGTGCCTGCAGCCTGGCCGGGATGAACACTGAAGCTTTCTTT.

This clonotype showed up just a few times. The chain has TRBV2 and TRBJ2-2; weak D call: TRBD1 (6 bases). V lost 4 bases, J lost 5 bases, and 23 bases lay in between. Germline V gives CDR1 SNHLY, CDR2 FYNNEI. This CDR3 comprises 18 residues. The CDR3 DNA reads as TGTGCCAGCAGTGCAAGGGACACCACCGTAAGGGCAACCGGGGAGCTGTTTTTT. Protein sequence: CASSARDTTVRATGELFF.

This clonotype was counted a few times. The rearrangement uses TRBV4-1 and TRBJ2-5; D gene uncertain. Deletions cut 1 base from V and 3 bases from J, with 9 bases between. The germline gives CDR1 MGHRA, CDR2 YSYEKL. The CDR3 runs to 14 residues. As DNA, the CDR3 is TGCGCCAGCAGCCAAGGTCAGACCAAAGAGACCCAGTACTTC. Translated, it gives CASSQGQTKETQYF.

CDR3 DNA: TGCAGTGCTAGAGTGGATCCAACGCGGACTGAAGCTTTCTTT. This translates into CSARVDPTRTEAFF. The chain combines TRBV20-1 with TRBJ1-1; D unresolved. Per the germline V gene, CDR1 is DFQATT and CDR2 is SNEGSKA (reference sequence). Trimming took 1 base from V and 5 from J, leaving 14 bases between them. CDR3 size: 14 residues.

This clonotype has a count of ten or more. The J gene is TRBJ2-6, the V gene TRBV7-8; TRBD2 matches 11 bases. This CDR3 is built from 20 residues. Germline V gene sequence: CDR1 SGHVS, CDR2 FQNEAQ. Trimming cost V 1 base and J 0 bases; bases outside gene matches: 8. In DNA form, the CDR3 reads TGTGCCAGCAGCTTAGTCCGCGGACTAGCGGGCAGCTCTGGGGCCAACGTCCTGACTTTC. It is translated as CASSLVRGLAGSSGANVLTF.

This clonotype has just a few counts. J is TRBJ1-1 and V is TRBV7-3; D ambiguous. V gave up 4 bases and J gave up 5 bases, with 11 bases separating them. The CDR3 has 13 residues. Looked up from germline, CDR1 is SGHTA and CDR2 is FQGTGA. For the CDR3, the DNA is TGTGCCAGCAGCTACCTCGTAGAGACTGAAGCTTTCTTT. It is translated as CASSYLVETEAFF.

V usage is TRBV14 and J usage is TRBJ1-2; D may be TRBD1 (6 bases). CDR1 is SGHDN and CDR2 is FVKESK in the germline V gene. The CDR3 sequence is 18 residues long. Trimming shortened V by 1 base and J by 2 bases, and 20 bases separated the two germline ends. CDR3 sequence reads: CASSQVAGDISDNYGYTF. DNA of the CDR3: TGTGCCAGCAGCCAAGTAGCCGGGGACATCTCGGACAACTATGGCTACACCTTC.

About this clonotype itself: The germline gene is not matched at one end of the junction; a read error may be the cause. J is TRBJ2-1 and V is TRBV12-3 or TRBV12-4; 8 bases are a match to TRBD2. The CDR3 covers 15 residues. The CDR3 DNA reads as TGTGCCAGCAGATTAGGCGGGGGGTTTTACAATGAGCAGTTCTTC. Its protein product is CASRLGGGFYNEQFF.

This clonotype was found a few times. The rearrangement links TRBV5-6 to TRBJ2-7; 9 nucleotides line up with TRBD1. The CDR3 extends over 14 amino acids. Germline V lookup: CDR1 SGHDT, CDR2 YYEEEE. V was clipped by 8 bases and J by 3 bases; unmatched bases: 9. This CDR3 is CASSAGTGYYEQYF. The CDR3 DNA reads TGTGCCAGTAGTGCCGGGACAGGGTACTACGAGCAGTACTTC.